One and the same sample provided the 19 T cell receptor beta chains below, sequenced in a study of shared clonotypes between healthy human individuals. TCRdb's table, derived via immunoSEQ multiplex PCR, lists solely in-frame clones and lacks some. The sample includes around 1.1 million clones, 77% seen only once; the top ten take roughly 0.9%. Sequencing input: memory CD4+ T cells from PBMCs. Regarding subset: CD45RA-negative fraction. These receptors were obtained from a man aged 18 to 30 in good health. Some clones in this sample may be carry-over from other donors' samples.

This chain links TRBV6-5 with TRBJ2-2, with TRBD2 as a possible D gene (5 bases). The CDR3 runs to 13 residues. Trimming left V 6 bases short and J 10 bases short, with 15 bases between. Germline V gene lookup returns CDR1 MNHEY and CDR2 SVGAGI. CDR3: CASSTGKAAELFF. The CDR3 nucleotides are TGTGCCAGCAGCACCGGGAAGGCAGCGGAGCTGTTTTTT.

The chain uses TRBV29-1 and TRBJ1-4, with D possibly matching TRBD1 (5 bases). Trimming stripped 3 bases from V and 8 bases from J, with 13 bases between. The CDR3 covers 13 residues. Looked up from germline, CDR1 is SQVTM and CDR2 is ANQGSEA. The CDR3 nucleotides read TGCAGCGTTGAGTTCGTCGGGGGGGAAAAACTGTTTTTT. It codes for CSVEFVGGEKLFF.

Only a few counts were recorded for this clone. V and J are TRBV7-3 and TRBJ2-2; D unclear. V was shortened by 2 bases and J by 5 bases, with 9 bases between the two germline ends. Germline V gene lookup returns CDR1 SGHTA and CDR2 FQGTGA. CDR3 size: 14 residues. The CDR3 DNA reads as TGTGCCAGCAGCTTACGAGCGAGAACCGGGGAGCTGTTTTTT. Amino acid sequence: CASSLRARTGELFF.

A few counts support this clone. V and J are TRBV4-1 and TRBJ2-7; 14 bases are shared with TRBD2. This CDR3 is 16 amino acids long. Germline loops: CDR1 MGHRA, CDR2 YSYEKL. Trimming cost V 6 bases and J 5 bases; bases outside gene matches: 9. The CDR3 coding sequence is TGCGCCAGCAGGGGACTAGCGGGAGCTCGGGGGCACGAGCAGTACTTC. Its protein product is CASRGLAGARGHEQYF.

The genes are TRBV29-1 and TRBJ1-1; D may be TRBD1 (6 bases). Germline loops: CDR1 SQVTM, CDR2 ANQGSEA. The CDR3 has 17 residues. Between the trimmed V and J ends, which lost 5 bases and 0 bases, there was a span of 22 bases. The CDR3 spells CSVHGGPGQGVNTEAFF. CDR3 nucleotides: TGCAGCGTTCATGGGGGGCCAGGGCAAGGCGTGAACACTGAAGCTTTCTTT.

This sequence joins TRBV19 and TRBJ2-6, with unresolved D. The CDR3 totals 13 residues. Per germline, CDR1 LNHDA and CDR2 SQIVND (reference sequence). V was shortened by 1 base and J by 11 bases, with 9 bases between the two germline ends. The CDR3: CASSIGSPDVLTF. The CDR3 nucleotides are TGTGCCAGTAGTATAGGGTCGCCCGACGTCCTGACTTTC.

The rearrangement links TRBV28 to TRBJ1-2; D gene uncertain. The V and J ends lost 2 bases and 6 bases respectively, with 7 bases between them. Germline values: CDR1 MDHEN, CDR2 SYDVKM. This CDR3 comprises 12 residues. The CDR3 coding sequence is TGTGCCAGCAGTTTAAGCCAGCATGGCTACACCTTC. This gives the protein CASSLSQHGYTF.

This clone was counted a few times. This chain links TRBV9 with TRBJ2-3; 8 positions match TRBD1. V dropped 3 bases and J dropped 8; count of bases not matched to a gene: 11. The CDR3 is 15 residues long. Germline assignment: CDR1 SGDLS and CDR2 YYNGEE. CDR3 nucleotide sequence: TGTGCCAGCAGCGATAGAGGGGGACAGGAGGTTACGCAGTATTTT. Protein sequence: CASSDRGGQEVTQYF.

The table lists this clone with a few counts. The chain recombines TRBV28 with TRBJ2-6; D ambiguous. V was shortened by 8 bases and J by 0 bases, with 8 bases between the two germline ends. Germline V gene lookup returns CDR1 MDHEN and CDR2 SYDVKM. This CDR3 contains 14 residues. CDR3 sequence reads: CASGISSGANVLTF. The CDR3 DNA is TGTGCCAGCGGTATTAGCTCTGGGGCCAACGTCCTGACTTTC.

The chain carries TRBV27 and TRBJ2-7, with TRBD2 as a possible D gene (6 bases). Germline values: CDR1 MNHEY, CDR2 SMNVEV (reference sequence). The V and J ends lost 9 bases and 3 bases respectively, with 12 bases between them. This CDR3 has 12 amino acids. CDR3 sequence: CASRDFYYEQYF. For the CDR3, the DNA is TGTGCCAGTCGGGACTTCTACTACGAGCAGTACTTC.

The chain carries TRBV5-1 and TRBJ2-1; 13 bases are a match to TRBD2. CDR3 length: 16 residues. In germline, CDR1 is SGHRS, CDR2 YFSETQ. Trimming removed 5 bases from V and 6 bases from J; junction bases left unmatched: 8. The CDR3 DNA reads TGCGCCAGCAGTCTCCCCGGGACTAGCGGGGCCAATGAGCAGTTCTTC. It translates to CASSLPGTSGANEQFF. The entire variable domain, with the rest obtained from reference TRBV5-1 and TRBJ2-1, is as follows: KAGVTQTPRYLIKTRGQQVTLSCSPISGHRSVSWYQQTPGQGLQFLFEYFSETQRNKGNFPGRFSGRQFSNSRSEMNVSTLELGDSALYLCASSLPGTSGANEQFFGPGTRLTVL.

The chain combines TRBV5-1 with TRBJ2-1; 11 bases match TRBD1. The CDR3 contains 17 residues. V trimming: 0 bases; J trimming: 9 bases; junction bases outside the gene matches: 11. CDR1 SGHRS and CDR2 YFSETQ come from the germline V gene. DNA of the CDR3: TGCGCCAGCAGCTTGGCCCCTCGGACAGGGGGCCTGGGTGAGCAGTTCTTC. Translating it yields CASSLAPRTGGLGEQFF.

Here the CDR3 DNA reads TGTGCCAGCAGTTTAAAGGCGTTACCTGTGGGCTACACCTTC. Amino acid sequence: CASSLKALPVGYTF. The V gene is TRBV28, the J gene TRBJ1-2; D remains ambiguous. This CDR3 is built from 14 residues. V lost 2 bases and J lost 8, with 15 bases in between. Germline CDR1 reads MDHEN; CDR2 reads SYDVKM.

CDR3 nucleotides: TGTGCCAGCAGTTATGGGGCCCCTAATGAAAAACTGTTTTTT. Translated: CASSYGAPNEKLFF. The chain has TRBV28 and TRBJ1-4; a possible D gene is TRBD1 (5 bases). V was trimmed by 4 bases and J by 3 bases, leaving 9 bases between them. CDR1 MDHEN and CDR2 SYDVKM come from the germline V gene. CDR3 length: 14 residues.

This CDR3 reads CASSLEPGELFF. The CDR3 DNA follows: TGTGCCAGCAGCTTGGAGCCCGGGGAGCTGTTTTTT. V and J are TRBV11-1 and TRBJ2-2; D remains ambiguous. The CDR3 has 12 amino acids. Trimming removed 3 bases at V and 6 bases at J, with 5 bases between. The germline gives CDR1 SGHAT, CDR2 FQDESV (reference sequence).

The chain couples TRBV9 to TRBJ2-1, with TRBD2 identical over 11 bases. V trimming: 3 bases; J trimming: 14 bases; junction bases outside the gene matches: 13. CDR1 and CDR2 (germline): SGDLS, YYNGEE. The CDR3 runs 15 residues. The CDR3 sequence: CASSETGTSGSNEFF. The CDR3 DNA sequence: TGTGCCAGCAGCGAGACGGGGACTAGCGGTTCAAATGAGTTCTTC.

The V and J genes are TRBV7-2 and TRBJ1-5; D is uncertain. Germline V gene sequence: CDR1 SGHTA, CDR2 FQGNSA. The ends were cut back, 5 bases at V and 2 bases at J, with 10 bases in the middle. The length of the CDR3 is 14 residues. CDR3 protein: CASSRVKGNQPQHF. In DNA form, the CDR3 reads TGTGCCAGCAGCCGGGTCAAGGGCAATCAGCCCCAGCATTTT.

V is TRBV7-9 and J is TRBJ2-3; 7 positions agree with TRBD2. CDR3 length: 16 residues. V was pared by 5 bases and J by 8 bases, with 16 bases of the junction left unmatched. Germline CDR1 is SEHNR and CDR2 is FQNEAQ (reference sequence). The DNA for the CDR3 is TGTGCCAGCAGCCCCTGGGGAGGGGCTAATCTAGGTACGCAGTATTTT. Translating it yields CASSPWGGANLGTQYF.

This clone was seen many times. The sample holds other DNA sequences that translate to the same CDR3. V is TRBV7-9 and J is TRBJ1-4; D remains ambiguous. Trimming removed 1 base at V and 7 bases at J, with 13 bases between. The CDR3 extends over 15 amino acids. Germline CDR1 SEHNR, CDR2 FQNEAQ (reference sequence). The DNA of the CDR3 is TGTGCCAGCAGCTTAGGCACGGGATTGGGTGAAAAACTGTTTTTT. Translated: CASSLGTGLGEKLFF.